The 6 T cell receptor beta chains listed next were all sequenced from one sample in a study of blood T cells in healthy people across ages. Together with a sample-barcoded 5' primer, a J-beta primer mix was included in a second PCR lasting about 7 to 12 cycles. TCRdb reprocessed the 5' RACE reads with MiXCR, giving one entry per CDR3 protein. The sample contains more than 650,000 distinct CDR3 sequences, about 20% of which appear only once. Sequenced: blood. The receptors were sampled from a man in his 70s in good health.

This clonotype was seen more than once but under ten times. The J gene is TRBJ2-3, the V gene TRBV14; D perhaps matches TRBD2 (5 bases). The germline V gene encodes CDR1 SGHDN and CDR2 FVKESK. V shed 4 bases and J shed 1 base, with 12 bases lying between them. CDR3 length equals 15 residues. CDR3: CASSLIGMGTDTQYF. For the CDR3, the DNA is TGTGCCAGCAGCCTCATCGGGATGGGCACAGATACGCAGTATTTT. The whole variable domain, filled in from reference TRBV14 and TRBJ2-3, reads EAGVTQFPSHSVIEKGQTVTLRCDPISGHDNLYWYRRVMGKEIKFLLHFVKESKQDESGMPNNRFLAERTGGTYSTLKVQPAELEDSGVYFCASSLIGMGTDTQYFGPGTRLTVL.

This clonotype has a handful of counts. The rearrangement joins TRBV3-1 to TRBJ2-4, with a weak D call TRBD2 (6 bases). V lost 4 bases and J lost 9, with 13 bases in between. This CDR3 is 13 amino acids long. Germline CDR1 and CDR2: LGHDT and YNNKEL (reference sequence). The CDR3 is CASSPPGGVIQYF. DNA for the CDR3: TGTGCCAGCAGCCCGCCCGGAGGGGTCATTCAGTACTTC.

The chain has TRBV13 and TRBJ2-1, with 10 positions matching TRBD1. Trimming took 5 bases from V and 7 from J; bases not matched to a gene: 8. In germline, CDR1 is PRHDT, CDR2 FYEKMQ (reference sequence). The CDR3 runs to 15 residues. CDR3 coding DNA: TGTGCCAGCAGCGAGGGGACAGGGGTGTTTAATGAGCAGTTCTTC. This gives the protein CASSEGTGVFNEQFF.

This clonotype appeared a few times. V gene TRBV12-3 or TRBV12-4 combines with J gene TRBJ2-7, with D tentatively TRBD2 (5 bases). V was clipped by 7 bases and J by 2 bases, with 15 bases between them. The CDR3 is 14 residues long. The CDR3 sequence: CASTERGPPYEQYF. The CDR3 DNA is TGTGCCAGCACCGAACGAGGGCCCCCCTACGAGCAGTACTTC.

This clonotype showed up many times. The V and J genes are TRBV2 and TRBJ2-1, with 7 bases that match TRBD1. Germline loops: CDR1 SNHLY, CDR2 FYNNEI. This CDR3 region has 11 residues. J was trimmed by 12 bases and V by 7 bases; bases with no gene match: 6. This chain's CDR3 is CASTTGFGQFF. CDR3 bases: TGTGCCAGCACGACAGGGTTTGGGCAGTTCTTC.

This clonotype showed up just a few times. The rearrangement links TRBV6-5 to TRBJ2-3; 7 nucleotides agree with TRBD1. Unmatched junction bases numbered 8, after V lost 11 bases and J lost 3 bases. Germline values: CDR1 MNHEY, CDR2 SVGAGI. The CDR3 has 13 amino acids. The CDR3 coding sequence is TGTGCCGTCCGGGACAGCCCTACAGATACGCAGTATTTT. Its translation: CAVRDSPTDTQYF.